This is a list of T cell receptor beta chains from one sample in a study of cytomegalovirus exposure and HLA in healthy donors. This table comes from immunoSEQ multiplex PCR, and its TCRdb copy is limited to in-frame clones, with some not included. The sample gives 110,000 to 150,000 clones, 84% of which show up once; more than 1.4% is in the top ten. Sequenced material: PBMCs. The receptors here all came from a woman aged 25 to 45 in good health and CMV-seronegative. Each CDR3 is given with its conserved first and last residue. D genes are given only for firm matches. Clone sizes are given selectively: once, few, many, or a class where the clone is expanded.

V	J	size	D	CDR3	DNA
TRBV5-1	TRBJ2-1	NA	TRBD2	CASSLGAGTSGGREQFF	TGCGCCAGCAGCTTGGGGGCCGGGACTAGCGGGGGACGTGAGCAGTTCTTC
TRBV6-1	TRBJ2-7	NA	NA	CASSDQYRVMRWQYF	TGTGCCAGCAGTGACCAATACAGGGTGATGAGGTGGCAGTACTTC
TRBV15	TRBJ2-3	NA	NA	CATSWQDTDTQYF	TGTGCCACCTCTTGGCAAGACACAGATACGCAGTATTTT
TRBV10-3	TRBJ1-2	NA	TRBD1	CATKSPGTGGGGGYTF	TGTGCCACCAAAAGTCCCGGGACAGGGGGCGGTGGTGGCTACACCTTC
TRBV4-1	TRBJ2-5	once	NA	CASSQEQGPPTQYF	TGCGCCAGCAGCCAAGAACAGGGCCCACCCACCCAGTACTTC
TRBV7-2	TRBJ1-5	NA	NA	CASSLISAGDNQPQHF	TGTGCCAGCAGCTTAATCTCGGCTGGAGACAATCAGCCCCAGCATTTT
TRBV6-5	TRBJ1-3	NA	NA	CASRLTGTSGNTIYF	TGTGCCAGCAGACTAACAGGGACCTCTGGAAACACCATATATTTT
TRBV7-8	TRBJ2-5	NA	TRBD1	CASSSDRGETQYF	TGTGCCAGCAGCTCCGACAGGGGAGAGACCCAGTACTTC
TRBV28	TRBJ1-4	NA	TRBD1	CASSPLDREAEKLFF	TGTGCCAGCAGTCCCCTCGACAGGGAGGCGGAAAAACTGTTTTTT
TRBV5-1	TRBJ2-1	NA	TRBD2	CASSLNGGAGNEQFF	TGCGCCAGCAGCTTGAACGGGGGGGCGGGAAATGAGCAGTTCTTC
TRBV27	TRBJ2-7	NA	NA	CASSASPLEQYF	TGTGCCAGCAGTGCATCCCCTCTAGAGCAGTACTTC
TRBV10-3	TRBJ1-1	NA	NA	CAISGSGTANTEAFF	TGTGCCATCAGTGGGAGCGGGACGGCGAACACTGAAGCTTTCTTT
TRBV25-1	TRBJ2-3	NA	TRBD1	CASSKTGGDTQYF	TGTGCCAGCAGCAAGACAGGGGGAGATACGCAGTATTTT
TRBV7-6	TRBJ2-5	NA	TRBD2	CASSFGRGGGETQYF	TGTGCCAGCAGCTTTGGGCGGGGGGGCGGAGAGACCCAGTACTTC
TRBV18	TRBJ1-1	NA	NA	CASSQTETNTEAFF	TGTGCCAGCTCCCAGACAGAGACGAACACTGAAGCTTTCTTT
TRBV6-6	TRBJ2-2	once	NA	CASLISRNTGELFF	TGTGCCAGCCTGATAAGTAGGAACACCGGGGAGCTGTTTTTT
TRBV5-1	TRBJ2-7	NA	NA	CASSEDSRTYEQYF	TGCGCCAGCAGCGAGGACAGCCGAACCTACGAGCAGTACTTC
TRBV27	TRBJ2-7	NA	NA	CASSLVRQAYEQYF	TGTGCCAGCAGCCTCGTACGGCAGGCCTACGAGCAGTACTTC
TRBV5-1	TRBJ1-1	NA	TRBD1	CASSSDRVSEAFF	TGCGCCAGCAGCTCGGACAGGGTCTCTGAAGCTTTCTTT
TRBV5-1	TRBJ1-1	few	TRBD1	CASTGTGVNTEAFF	TGCGCCAGCACTGGGACAGGGGTAAACACTGAAGCTTTCTTT
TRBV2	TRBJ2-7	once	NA	CASSSTGTINEQYF	TGTGCCAGCAGCTCTACTGGGACAATTAACGAGCAGTACTTC
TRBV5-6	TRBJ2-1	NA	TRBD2	CASDIAGAHNEQFF	TGTGCCAGCGACATAGCGGGGGCCCACAATGAGCAGTTCTTC
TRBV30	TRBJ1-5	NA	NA	CAWSRGGSDNQPQHF	TGTGCCTGGAGCCGCGGGGGGAGCGACAATCAGCCCCAGCATTTT
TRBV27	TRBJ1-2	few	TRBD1	CASSTGGGYGYTF	TGTGCCAGCAGCACAGGGGGCGGCTATGGCTACACCTTC
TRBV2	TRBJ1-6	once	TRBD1	CASSDSRGQGGSPLHF	TGTGCCAGCAGCGACAGCCGTGGACAGGGGGGTTCACCCCTCCACTTT
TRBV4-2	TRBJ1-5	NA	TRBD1	CASSQAHRGPSYSNQPQHF	TGTGCCAGCAGCCAAGCCCACAGGGGGCCCTCATATAGCAATCAGCCCCAGCATTTT
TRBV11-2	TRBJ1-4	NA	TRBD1	CASSRDRDEKLFF	TGTGCCAGCAGCCGGGACAGGGATGAAAAACTGTTTTTT
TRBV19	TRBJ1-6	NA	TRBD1	CASSNYNPRVGGSSPLHF	TGTGCCAGTAGTAACTACAACCCTCGTGTAGGGGGCAGTTCACCCCTCCACTTT
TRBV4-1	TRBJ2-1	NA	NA	CASSQAPGQTYNEQFF	TGCGCCAGCAGCCAAGCCCCGGGACAAACTTACAATGAGCAGTTCTTC
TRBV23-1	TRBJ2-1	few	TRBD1	CASSQLDRETESSYNEQFF	TGCGCCAGCAGTCAACTGGACAGGGAGACAGAGAGCTCCTACAATGAGCAGTTCTTC
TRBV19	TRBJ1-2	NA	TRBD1	CASSIMDRGDGYTF	TGTGCCAGTAGTATAATGGACAGGGGGGATGGCTACACCTTC
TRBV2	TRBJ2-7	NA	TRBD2	CASSQRGEYSYEQYF	TGTGCCAGCAGTCAGCGGGGGGAGTACTCCTACGAGCAGTACTTC
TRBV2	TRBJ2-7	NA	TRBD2	CASSNSGGADEQYF	TGTGCCAGCAGTAATAGCGGGGGGGCCGACGAGCAGTACTTC
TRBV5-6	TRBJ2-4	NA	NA	CASARGALIAKNIQYF	TGTGCCAGCGCCCGGGGGGCCCTGATAGCCAAAAACATTCAGTACTTC
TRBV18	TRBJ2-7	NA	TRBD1	CASSLTGTGVTYEQYF	TGTGCCAGCTCACTTACCGGGACAGGCGTTACCTACGAGCAGTACTTC
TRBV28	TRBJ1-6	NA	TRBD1	CASGQGHNSPLHF	TGTGCCAGCGGACAGGGGCATAATTCACCCCTCCACTTT
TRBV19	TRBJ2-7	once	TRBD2	CASSRSFSGVRYEQYF	TGTGCCAGTAGTAGATCCTTTAGCGGGGTAAGGTACGAGCAGTACTTC
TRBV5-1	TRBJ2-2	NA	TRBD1	CASSRKPSLPGQSTGELFF	TGCGCCAGCAGCCGGAAACCCTCACTTCCGGGACAGAGCACCGGGGAGCTGTTTTTT
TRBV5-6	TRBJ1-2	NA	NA	CASSATLGGAYGYTF	TGTGCCAGCAGCGCCACCTTGGGGGGGGCGTATGGCTACACCTTC
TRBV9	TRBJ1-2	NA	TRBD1	CASSPQAGGFALYGYTF	TGTGCCAGCAGCCCTCAGGCAGGGGGCTTCGCACTCTATGGCTACACCTTC
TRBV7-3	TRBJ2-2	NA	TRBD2	CASSLPGGGELFF	TGTGCCAGCAGCTTACCGGGAGGCGGGGAGCTGTTTTTT